The TCR beta chain described here comes from a study of shared clonotypes between healthy human individuals. Notes on this clone: The antigen is unknown.

Points from the study as a whole: Large depth notwithstanding, sorted-subset sequencing proved incomplete by rarefaction. Researchers sampled only blood; tissue repertoires likely differ.

Produced via immunoSEQ multiplex PCR; TCRdb's table is partial and in-frame only. The repertoire holds 450,000 to 700,000 clones, 95% seen once, with 0.11% in the top ten. Germline CDR1 LNHDA, CDR2 SQIVND (reference sequence). V lost 3 bases and J 0 bases, leaving 10 bases between the germline ends. CDR3 length: 15 residues. CD45RO-negative cells were positively selected for CCR7, leaving out terminally differentiated effector memory CD45RA+ cells. The sample consisted of naive CD8+ T cells sorted from blood. The TCR originated in a woman aged 25 to 45 in good health. The chain has TRBV19 and TRBJ2-3, with D uncertain. CDR3 bases: TGTGCCAGTAGTATGCCATTCTCTAGCACAGATACGCAGTATTTT. Translating gives CASSMPFSSTDTQYF.